This record covers a single T cell receptor (beta chain). Antigen: not known. Primers included in the PCR were 60 Vbeta and 13 Jbeta primers. The assay was immunoSEQ multiplex PCR, and TCRdb's table has in-frame clones only and misses some. Among around 110,000 clones listed, less than 80% were seen once. This specimen comes from a study of cytomegalovirus exposure and HLA in healthy donors. Findings of the study overall: Some V segments, including TRBV6-2 and TRBV6-3, were excluded as indistinguishable.

Per the germline V gene, CDR1 is SGHVS and CDR2 is FQNEAQ. The CDR3 loop spans 14 amino acids. V was cut by 4 bases and J by 4 bases, with 13 bases left in between. The chain recombines TRBV7-8 with TRBJ1-2; a weak D match, TRBD1 (5 bases). The source is a woman aged 40 to 50 in good health and CMV-seropositive. Sequencing was performed on PBMCs. The CDR3 region has the DNA TGTGCCAGCAGCTCGGGGACTGCTTCCTATGGCTACACCTTC. Protein: CASSSGTASYGYTF.